Presented here are 4 T cell receptor beta chains from one specimen sequenced in a study of T cell responses to AZD1222 COVID-19 vaccine. Data came from immunoSEQ multiplex PCR; TCRdb stores just in-frame clones and leaves some out. The table lists tens of thousands of clones, about 85% of them singletons. The sequenced sample was peripheral blood, obtained on day 0 of AZD1222 vaccination. The source is an adult in good health.

V is TRBV3-1 (or the pseudogene TRBV3-2) and J is TRBJ2-7; tentative D call: TRBD2 (5 bases). Germline CDR1 reads LGHDT; CDR2 reads YNNKEL (reference sequence). The CDR3 totals 16 residues. V was pared by 2 bases and J by 4 bases, with 18 bases between. The CDR3 loop is CASSQFTRAAQYEQYF. The CDR3 DNA is TGTGCCAGCAGCCAATTTACGCGGGCAGCCCAGTACGAGCAGTACTTC.

This sequence joins TRBV30 and TRBJ2-3; D might be TRBD2 (6 bases). The CDR3 has 18 amino acids. CDR1 GTSNPN and CDR2 SVGIG come from the germline V gene (reference sequence). Trimming left V 0 bases short and J 6 bases short, with 25 bases between. CDR3 sequence reads: CAWSVPEWGEADLDTQYF. The DNA for the CDR3 is TGTGCCTGGAGTGTACCAGAATGGGGGGAAGCGGATTTGGATACGCAGTATTTT.

This clone appeared a single time. V and J are TRBV25-1 and TRBJ1-2; TRBD1 aligns across 7 bases. J lost 4 bases, V lost 4 bases, and 6 bases had no gene match. The CDR3 loop spans 14 amino acids. The germline CDR1 and CDR2 sequences are MGHDK and SYGVNS. The CDR3, as DNA: TGTGCCAGCAGTGCCCCAGGGGGGGCCTATGGCTACACCTTC. Translated: CASSAPGGAYGYTF.

This clone appeared once. The chain is built from TRBV19 and TRBJ2-3, with D uncertain. This CDR3 has 12 amino acids. The V gene lost 9 bases and the J gene lost 5 bases, with 12 bases spanning the gap. Germline V gene sequence: CDR1 LNHDA, CDR2 SQIVND (reference sequence). CDR3 bases: TGTGCCAGCCGGCAGGTCGGAGATACGCAGTATTTT. Translated: CASRQVGDTQYF.